Shown below are 8 T cell receptor beta chains from a single sample sequenced in a study of cytomegalovirus exposure and HLA in healthy donors. The primer mix had 60 Vbeta and 13 Jbeta primers. Sequencing used immunoSEQ multiplex PCR; TCRdb keeps in-frame clones, though not all of them. Of some 160,000 clones listed, approximately 88% are singletons. The sequencing input was PBMCs. These receptors all stem from a woman under 30 in good health and CMV-seronegative.

This clone showed up just a few times. The V call is TRBV2, the J call TRBJ1-5; TRBD1 might be the D (6 bases). Germline lookup yields CDR1 SNHLY and CDR2 FYNNEI. CDR3 length: 14 residues. With 3 bases removed from V and 4 bases from J, the gap between germline ends came to 10 bases. CDR3 protein: CASSDNRVNQPQHF. The CDR3 DNA follows: TGTGCCAGCAGTGATAACAGGGTTAATCAGCCCCAGCATTTT.

This clone has a handful of counts. The chain couples TRBV30 to TRBJ1-2, with TRBD1 matching 10 bases. V was pared by 5 bases and J by 4 bases, with 10 bases of the junction left unmatched. The length of the CDR3 is 15 residues. Germline values: CDR1 GTSNPN, CDR2 SVGIG (reference sequence). The CDR3 sequence: CAWRLDRGPIYGYTF. The DNA for the CDR3 is TGTGCCTGGCGACTTGACAGGGGGCCTATCTATGGCTACACCTTC.

This rearrangement joins TRBV2 to TRBJ1-4; 7 positions match TRBD1. The CDR3 runs 14 residues. V shed 11 bases, J shed 3 bases, and the junction held 9 bases outside the gene matches. CDR1 is SNHLY, CDR2 FYNNEI, per germline. CDR3 sequence: CAGRQGSANEKLFF. DNA for the CDR3: TGTGCCGGACGACAGGGTTCGGCTAATGAAAAACTGTTTTTT.

The V gene is TRBV6-1, the J gene TRBJ2-7; 7 bases fit TRBD2. CDR3 length: 15 residues. V was pared by 5 bases and J by 1 base, with 8 bases of the junction left unmatched. CDR1 is MNHNS, CDR2 SASEGT, per germline. CDR3 in DNA: TGTGCCAGCAGTTTAACTAGCGCACAATCCTACGAGCAGTACTTC. Its protein is CASSLTSAQSYEQYF.

The chain couples TRBV6-5 to TRBJ1-6, with 8 bases aligning to TRBD1. Germline lookup yields CDR1 MNHEY and CDR2 SVGAGI. This CDR3 region has 14 residues. Trimming removed 5 bases from V and 10 bases from J; junction bases left unmatched: 7. CDR3 in amino acids: CASSTDRAGSPLHF. The CDR3 DNA sequence: TGTGCCAGCAGTACGGACAGGGCAGGATCACCCCTCCACTTT.

The chain is built from TRBV30 and TRBJ1-2; TRBD1 agrees at 8 bases. The CDR3 extends over 12 amino acids. The germline V gene has CDR1 GTSNPN and CDR2 SVGIG (reference sequence). Trimming removed 4 bases from V and 6 bases from J; junction bases left unmatched: 4. For the CDR3, the DNA is TGTGCCTGGACCCCAGGGGGCAATGGCTACACCTTC. It is translated as CAWTPGGNGYTF.

The chain couples TRBV27 to TRBJ1-3; weak D call: TRBD1 (6 bases). Trimming pared 3 bases from V and 0 bases from J, leaving 18 bases between. The germline V gene has CDR1 MNHEY and CDR2 SMNVEV (reference sequence). The CDR3 is made up of 18 amino acids. The CDR3 reads CASSFYPPTGYSGNTIYF. The CDR3 coding sequence is TGTGCCAGCAGTTTTTACCCCCCGACAGGTTACTCTGGAAACACCATATATTTT.

This chain uses TRBV25-1 with TRBJ1-1, with 10 bases aligning to TRBD1. The trim removed 3 bases at V and 6 bases at J, leaving 7 bases unmatched. Per the germline V gene, CDR1 is MGHDK and CDR2 is SYGVNS. The CDR3 totals 15 residues. Here the CDR3 reads CASSDPDRGLSEAFF. The CDR3 bases are TGTGCCAGCAGTGATCCTGACAGGGGGCTGTCTGAAGCTTTCTTT.